This T cell receptor beta chain was observed in a study of early T cells in non-severe SARS-CoV-2 infection. Across the study: The sequenced material was bulk RNA from unsorted whole blood, and its chains were unpaired. Whole-study results and caveats: The matching step, a VDJdb search, favored anti-spike CD8 responses and missed private and CD4 specificities.

The TCR library protocol was used to attach unique molecular identifiers. These identifiers were attached to individual cDNA molecules. From the 5' RACE reads, TCRdb called clonotypes with MiXCR, one entry per CDR3 protein. The data contain some 57,000 distinct CDR3 sequences, approximately 8% of them singletons. The table lists this clonotype with a few counts. The target antigen is unknown. V shed 4 bases and J shed 0 bases, with 13 bases lying between them. This CDR3 region has 16 residues. Germline CDR1 reads MGHRA; CDR2 reads YSYEKL. V gene TRBV4-1 combines with J gene TRBJ1-3; no reliable D call. The sample comprised whole blood. The TCR was taken from an adult who was a healthcare worker with PCR-confirmed SARS-CoV-2 infection or an uninfected control (not recorded which). This CDR3 reads CASSPTPSLSGNTIYF. The CDR3 region has the DNA TGCGCCAGCAGCCCAACTCCCTCCCTCTCTGGAAACACCATATATTTT.